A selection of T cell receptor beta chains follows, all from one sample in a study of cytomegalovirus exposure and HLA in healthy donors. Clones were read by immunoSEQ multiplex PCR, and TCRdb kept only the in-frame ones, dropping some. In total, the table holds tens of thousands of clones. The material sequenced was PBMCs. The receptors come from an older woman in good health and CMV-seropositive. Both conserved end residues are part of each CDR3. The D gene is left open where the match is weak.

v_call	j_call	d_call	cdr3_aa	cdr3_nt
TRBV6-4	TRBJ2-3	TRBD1	CASSDRGTGATDTQYF	TGTGCCAGCAGTGACCGTGGGACAGGGGCGACAGATACGCAGTATTTT
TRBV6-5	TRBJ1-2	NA	CASSYDTYGYTF	TGTGCCAGCAGTTATGACACGTATGGCTACACCTTC
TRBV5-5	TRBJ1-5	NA	CASSLGHHNNQPQHF	TGTGCCAGCAGCTTAGGACACCATAACAATCAGCCCCAGCATTTT
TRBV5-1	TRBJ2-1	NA	CASSLAQEGYEQFF	TGCGCCAGCAGCTTGGCCCAAGAGGGCTATGAGCAGTTCTTC
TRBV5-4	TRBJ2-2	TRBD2	CASTRGTSDTGELFF	TGTGCCAGCACCCGAGGGACTAGCGACACCGGGGAGCTGTTTTTT
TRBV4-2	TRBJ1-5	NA	CASSLNLQPQHF	TGTGCCAGCAGCCTAAACTTGCAGCCCCAGCATTTT
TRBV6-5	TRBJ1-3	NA	CASSYSTSSGNTIYF	TGTGCCAGCAGTTACTCGACTAGCTCTGGAAACACCATATATTTT
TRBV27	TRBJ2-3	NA	CASSGGRGRTDTQYF	TGTGCCAGCAGCGGCGGACGGGGGAGGACAGATACGCAGTATTTT
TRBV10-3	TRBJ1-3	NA	CAIRLSGPDTPSGNTIYF	TGTGCCATCAGACTCTCCGGTCCCGACACTCCCTCTGGAAACACCATATATTTT
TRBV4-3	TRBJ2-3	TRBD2	CASSQEAGVFTDTQYF	TGCGCCAGCAGCCAAGAGGCGGGGGTTTTTACAGATACGCAGTATTTT
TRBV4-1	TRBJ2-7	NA	CASSQDSVFLAAEQYF	TGCGCCAGCAGCCAAGATTCCGTTTTCCTCGCAGCGGAGCAGTACTTC
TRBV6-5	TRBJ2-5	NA	CASGPGGNQETQYF	TGTGCCAGCGGACCAGGGGGGAACCAAGAGACCCAGTACTTC
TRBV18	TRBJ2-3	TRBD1	CASSSTGGKDTQYF	TGTGCCAGCTCATCAACAGGGGGAAAAGATACGCAGTATTTT
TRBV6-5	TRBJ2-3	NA	CASAPNRVTDTQYF	TGTGCCAGCGCCCCGAACAGGGTAACAGATACGCAGTATTTT
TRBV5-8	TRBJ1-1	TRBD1	CASSFRQGGRGTEAFF	TGTGCCAGCAGCTTCCGACAGGGGGGGCGGGGCACTGAAGCTTTCTTT